A single sample gave rise to the 20 T cell receptor beta chains below, sequenced in a study of blood T cell repertoires in COVID-19. Assay used: immunoSEQ multiplex PCR; TCRdb lists only in-frame clones, some missing. The sample contains more than 70,000 clones, roughly 86% of which appear only once. Sample: peripheral blood. Receptors were obtained from a woman aged 80 or older in a cohort sampled during active or convalescent COVID-19.

This clone appeared a single time. The chain has TRBV5-1 and TRBJ2-7; tentative D call: TRBD2 (6 bases). The CDR3 is made up of 14 amino acids. Deletions cut 0 bases from V and 5 bases from J, with 12 bases between. Germline loops: CDR1 SGHRS, CDR2 YFSETQ. DNA of the CDR3: TGCGCCAGCAGCTTGGAGTCGGGAGATGACGAGCAGTACTTC. As protein: CASSLESGDDEQYF. Based on the CDR3 plus reference TRBV5-1 and TRBJ2-7, the full variable domain is KAGVTQTPRYLIKTRGQQVTLSCSPISGHRSVSWYQQTPGQGLQFLFEYFSETQRNKGNFPGRFSGRQFSNSRSEMNVSTLELGDSALYLCASSLESGDDEQYFGPGTRLTVT.

This chain joins TRBV3-1 (or the pseudogene TRBV3-2) and TRBJ2-1; D is undetermined. The V and J ends lost 1 base and 10 bases respectively, with 8 bases between them. Germline V gene data show CDR1 as LGHDT and CDR2 as YNNKEL (reference sequence). The CDR3 sequence is 12 residues long. The CDR3 DNA follows: TGTGCCAGCAGCCAAGGATTTAGAGAGCAGTTCTTC. It yields the protein CASSQGFREQFF.

The chain recombines TRBV18 with TRBJ1-1; 9 bases agree with TRBD1. The CDR3 has 14 residues. CDR1 and CDR2 (germline): KGHSH, LQKENI. The V and J ends lost 3 bases and 5 bases, in that order; junction bases with no gene match: 4. The CDR3 loop is CASSPDRGSTEAFF. In nucleotides, the CDR3 is TGTGCCAGCTCACCGGACAGGGGTTCGACTGAAGCTTTCTTT.

This chain joins TRBV7-3 and TRBJ2-5, with 13 bases aligning to TRBD2. This CDR3 comprises 15 residues. Germline loops: CDR1 SGHTA, CDR2 FQGTGA. V lost 6 bases, J lost 5 bases, and 6 bases stayed unmatched. The CDR3 loop reads CASSRTSGSRETQYF. CDR3 DNA: TGTGCCAGCAGTCGGACTAGCGGGAGTCGGGAGACCCAGTACTTC.

This clone came up a few times. Here the CDR3 DNA reads TGTGCCAGCAGTGTAATCGCGGTCAGCTCTGGAAACACCATATATTTT. It translates to CASSVIAVSSGNTIYF. V gene TRBV2 combines with J gene TRBJ1-3; D call uncertain. The CDR3 runs to 16 residues. CDR1 and CDR2 from the germline V gene are SNHLY and FYNNEI. The V end lost 4 bases, the J end lost 0 bases, and 13 bases lay between the germline ends.

V and J are TRBV3-1 (or the pseudogene TRBV3-2) and TRBJ2-1, with D possibly being TRBD2 (6 bases). Trimming stripped 4 bases from V and 5 bases from J, with 9 bases between. The CDR3 consists of 13 residues. CDR1 and CDR2 (germline): LGHDT, YNNKEL (reference sequence). Written as DNA, the CDR3 is TGTGCCAGCAGCCCGCGGGGTAACAATGAGCAGTTCTTC. Its protein product is CASSPRGNNEQFF.

The rearrangement links TRBV10-1 to TRBJ2-7, with TRBD1 as a possible D gene (5 bases). Germline V gene sequence: CDR1 WNHNN, CDR2 SYGVQD (reference sequence). This CDR3 comprises 16 residues. Deletions cut 2 bases from V and 5 bases from J, with 19 bases between. The CDR3 sequence is CASSEGGAEAINEQYF. The CDR3 nucleotides are TGCGCCAGCAGTGAGGGTGGGGCTGAGGCGATCAACGAGCAGTACTTC.

The chain carries TRBV5-1 and TRBJ2-3; 7 bases are a match to TRBD2. This CDR3 contains 14 residues. Unmatched junction bases numbered 8, after V lost 6 bases and J lost 4 bases. Germline V gene lookup returns CDR1 SGHRS and CDR2 YFSETQ. CDR3 DNA: TGCGCCAGCAACGCGGGAGTAGTAGCAGATACGCAGTATTTT. This translates into CASNAGVVADTQYF.

This clone has just one count. V usage is TRBV5-1 and J usage is TRBJ1-1; no firm D call. The CDR3 runs 14 residues. The germline V and J ends were trimmed by 4 bases and 4 bases, with 14 bases remaining between them. Germline CDR1 and CDR2: SGHRS and YFSETQ. CDR3 sequence (DNA): TGCGCCAGCAGCCCCCTCGGGGTGGTCACTGAAGCTTTCTTT. It is translated as CASSPLGVVTEAFF.

This rearrangement joins TRBV7-6 to TRBJ1-5; 12 positions agree with TRBD1. V lost 2 bases to trimming and J lost 4 bases; unmatched junction nucleotides: 6. Germline V lookup: CDR1 SGHVS, CDR2 FNYEAQ. The CDR3 runs to 17 residues. CDR3 bases: TGTGCCAGCAGCTTATTGGGACAGGGGGCAATAAATCAGCCCCAGCATTTT. Translating it yields CASSLLGQGAINQPQHF. The variable domain in full, with the rest retrieved from reference TRBV7-6 and TRBJ1-5, is GAGVSQSPRYKVTKRGQDVALRCDPISGHVSLYWYRQALGQGPEFLTYFNYEAQQDKSGLPNDRFSAERPEGSISTLTIQRTEQRDSAMYRCASSLLGQGAINQPQHFGDGTRLSIL.

The chain uses TRBV24-1 and TRBJ1-5; D uncertain. The CDR3 is 14 residues long. Deletions cut 4 bases from V and 4 bases from J, with 10 bases between. Germline lookup yields CDR1 KGHDR and CDR2 SFDVKD. CDR3 in DNA: TGTGCCACCAGTGAGTCTAGAACAAATCAGCCCCAGCATTTT. This sequence encodes CATSESRTNQPQHF.

In DNA form, the CDR3 reads TGTGCCAGTAGTATCGACAGTAACTATGGCTACACCTTC. Amino acid sequence: CASSIDSNYGYTF. V is TRBV19 and J is TRBJ1-2; weak D call: TRBD1 (5 bases). The germline V gene has CDR1 LNHDA and CDR2 SQIVND (reference sequence). The CDR3 totals 13 residues. With 3 bases removed from V and 1 base from J, the gap between germline ends came to 6 bases.

The genes are TRBV19 and TRBJ1-5; D is undetermined. The CDR3 contains 15 residues. Germline V gene data show CDR1 as LNHDA and CDR2 as SQIVND (reference sequence). V was pared by 3 bases and J by 2 bases, with 11 bases between. CDR3 in DNA: TGTGCCAGTAGTATCCGTAGACTTGGCAATCAGCCCCAGCATTTT. This translates into CASSIRRLGNQPQHF.

The V and J genes are TRBV7-2 and TRBJ2-5; no reliable D call. With 5 bases removed from V and 2 bases from J, the gap between germline ends came to 12 bases. The germline gives CDR1 SGHTA, CDR2 FQGNSA. This CDR3 has 14 amino acids. In DNA, the CDR3 is TGTGCCAGCAGCCTACTGGAGTTACAAGAGACCCAGTACTTC. Its protein is CASSLLELQETQYF.

The chain couples TRBV7-8 to TRBJ2-1; D is undetermined. From germline, CDR1 is SGHVS and CDR2 FQNEAQ. Trimming pared 8 bases from V and 0 bases from J, leaving 11 bases between. The CDR3 length is 14 residues. CDR3 amino acids: CASRRSSSYNEQFF. The CDR3 DNA sequence: TGTGCCAGCCGACGATCTAGCTCCTACAATGAGCAGTTCTTC.

This clone appeared once. V and J are TRBV6-5 and TRBJ2-2; 9 bases are shared with TRBD1. CDR3 length: 15 amino acids. Trimming cost V 5 bases and J 3 bases; bases outside gene matches: 4. Germline lookup yields CDR1 MNHEY and CDR2 SVGAGI. The DNA for the CDR3 is TGTGCCAGCAGTCCCGGGACAGGGCACACCGGGGAGCTGTTTTTT. Its translation: CASSPGTGHTGELFF.

The chain uses TRBV19 and TRBJ1-5; D is perhaps TRBD1 (6 bases). Germline assignment: CDR1 LNHDA and CDR2 SQIVND (reference sequence). CDR3 length equals 15 residues. Between the trimmed V and J ends, which lost 2 bases and 5 bases, there was a span of 13 bases. CDR3 nucleotides: TGTGCCAGTAGTATATACGGCAGGGGAGATCAGCCCCAGCATTTT. Its protein is CASSIYGRGDQPQHF.

This sequence joins TRBV7-6 and TRBJ2-5, with D possibly TRBD1 on 5 matching bases. V lost 3 bases and J lost 5, with 13 bases in between. The CDR3 contains 14 residues. CDR1 is SGHVS, CDR2 FNYEAQ, per germline. DNA of the CDR3: TGTGCCAGCAGCTTTATACAGGTGGAGGAGACCCAGTACTTC. The encoded protein is CASSFIQVEETQYF. Together with reference TRBV7-6 and TRBJ2-5, the CDR3 gives the full variable domain: GAGVSQSPRYKVTKRGQDVALRCDPISGHVSLYWYRQALGQGPEFLTYFNYEAQQDKSGLPNDRFSAERPEGSISTLTIQRTEQRDSAMYRCASSFIQVEETQYFGPGTRLLVL.

The chain joins TRBV3-1 (or the pseudogene TRBV3-2) to TRBJ1-3; D remains unclear. With 3 bases removed from V and 0 bases from J, the gap between germline ends came to 9 bases. The CDR3 loop spans 15 amino acids. CDR1 and CDR2 from the germline V gene are LGHDT and YNNKEL (reference sequence). CDR3 coding DNA: TGTGCCAGCAGCCAGGAGGGAATCTCTGGAAACACCATATATTTT. Its translation is CASSQEGISGNTIYF.

The rearrangement uses TRBV6-5 and TRBJ1-1; maybe TRBD1 (5 bases). The CDR3 runs 12 residues. With 7 bases removed from V and 7 bases from J, the gap between germline ends came to 13 bases. CDR1 is MNHEY, CDR2 SVGAGI, per germline. The chain's CDR3 is CASTRDRFEAFF. Written as DNA, the CDR3 is TGTGCCAGCACCAGAGACAGATTTGAAGCTTTCTTT.